These T cell receptor beta chains were read from a single sample in a study of T cells in Graves' hyperthyroidism and ophthalmopathy. Each CDR3 protein gets one entry after TCRdb re-called the multiplex PCR reads with MiXCR. The sample has some 620,000 distinct CDR3 sequences, about a sixth seen once; the top ten hold 3.5% to 4%. The sequencing input was blood. These receptors were taken from a woman in her 30s with Graves' hyperthyroidism. The CDR3 runs from the conserved cysteine through the conserved F or W. Part of the rows lack a size; the others show once, few, many or a class for expanded clones.

cdr3_length clone_size j_call v_call cdr3_aa
17 - TRBJ2-1 TRBV28 CASSESLAVKAYNEQFF
13 many TRBJ2-7 TRBV11-2 CASSFTGRDEQYF
14 - TRBJ1-5 TRBV7-2 CASSLITGNQPQHF
14 many TRBJ2-1 TRBV27 CASSPPYGYNEQFF
16 few TRBJ2-7 TRBV6-9 CASPLKGDRGIYEQYF
12 few TRBJ2-7 TRBV7-9 CASVGGPYEQYF
15 - TRBJ2-7 TRBV28 CASKIPGGSAYEQYF
16 few TRBJ1-1 TRBV28 CASSLWGNYMNTEAFF
12 - TRBJ2-5 TRBV6-1 CASGGSQETQYF
16 - TRBJ2-5 TRBV9 CASSGSQFGDQETQYF
15 many TRBJ2-2 TRBV7-9 CASSLSLQGAGELFF
18 - TRBJ2-7 TRBV6-9 CASSLLYTGRRFTYEQYF
12 - TRBJ2-7 TRBV11-3 CAGSRRADEQYF
11 many TRBJ1-1 TRBV24-1 CATSGGDDAFF
20 - TRBJ1-5 TRBV7-8 CASTKEGGSLRFSLNQPQHF